These 20 T cell receptor beta chains share one sample of origin, sequenced in a study of T cell changes during pregnancy in multiple sclerosis. Profiling relied on immunoSEQ multiplex PCR, and the TCRdb table lists in-frame clones only, not all of them. The sample lists approximately 28,000 clones, 75% to 90% seen once, with approximately 17% in the top ten. Sequencing was performed on CD8+ T cells from peripheral blood mononuclear cells, taken in the second trimester of pregnancy. These receptor sequences come from a female donor with multiple sclerosis, enrolled in a pregnancy study.

This rearrangement joins TRBV21-1 to TRBJ1-3; the table calls TRBD1, which could not be checked here. TRBV21-1 is a known pseudogene. There are 16 residues in the CDR3. The CDR3 region has the DNA TGTGCCAGCAGCAAAGCGGCCGACAGCTCTGGAAACACCATATATTTT. Translated: CASSKAADSSGNTIYF.

The rearrangement joins TRBV19 to TRBJ1-1, with D tentatively TRBD1 (6 bases). From germline, CDR1 is LNHDA and CDR2 SQIVND (reference sequence). The CDR3 consists of 13 residues. The ends were cut back, 5 bases at V and 3 bases at J, with 10 bases in the middle. The CDR3 DNA follows: TGTGCCAGTAGTCTATACAGGGACACTGAAGCTTTCTTT. It specifies CASSLYRDTEAFF.

As regards this clone: A read error may account for a junction end that differs from germline. The rearrangement joins TRBV7-7 to TRBJ2-1, with 16 bases fitting TRBD2. Germline V gene lookup returns CDR1 SSHAT and CDR2 FNYEAQ (reference sequence). CDR3 size: 16 residues. In DNA form, the CDR3 reads TGTGCTAGCAGCCTCGGGACTAGCGGGAGGGCCGGTGAGCAGTTCTTC. This sequence encodes CASSLGTSGRAGEQFF.

The genes are TRBV11-1 and TRBJ2-3, with D tentatively TRBD2 (5 bases). Germline CDR1 SGHAT, CDR2 FQDESV (reference sequence). The CDR3 covers 15 residues. V lost 3 bases, J lost 5 bases, and 15 bases lay in between. The CDR3 protein is CASSFAVASQDTQYF. CDR3 in DNA: TGTGCCAGCAGCTTCGCCGTAGCGTCCCAAGATACGCAGTATTTT.

The CDR3 spells CASSQQGAHTEAFF. CDR3 DNA: TGTGCCAGCAGTCAACAGGGGGCGCACACTGAAGCTTTCTTT. V and J are TRBV6-5 and TRBJ1-1, with 9 bases identical to TRBD1. CDR1 and CDR2 from the germline V gene are MNHEY and SVGAGI. The CDR3 runs 14 residues. The V and J ends lost 5 bases and 3 bases, in that order; junction bases with no gene match: 4.

The J gene is TRBJ2-7, the V gene TRBV9; the match to TRBD2 covers 8 bases. The trim removed 4 bases at V and 2 bases at J, leaving 5 bases unmatched. The V gene's germline CDR1 is SGDLS and CDR2 YYNGEE. The CDR3 contains 14 residues. The CDR3 nucleotides read TGTGCCAGCAGCCCCAGCGGGAGAACCTACGAGCAGTACTTC. Protein: CASSPSGRTYEQYF.

This clone was detected only a few times. The chain combines TRBV28 with TRBJ1-1; TRBD1 aligns across 7 bases. Germline V gives CDR1 MDHEN, CDR2 SYDVKM. This CDR3 is built from 14 residues. V gave up 8 bases and J gave up 0 bases; unmatched junction bases: 6. The CDR3 DNA reads TGTGCCAGCTGGACAGGAACTATGAACACTGAAGCTTTCTTT. This translates into CASWTGTMNTEAFF.

The chain links TRBV14 to TRBJ1-4, with TRBD1 as a possible D gene (5 bases). The CDR3 has 19 amino acids. Germline CDR1 and CDR2: SGHDN and FVKESK. V shed 0 bases and J shed 6 bases, with 23 bases lying between them. The CDR3 reads CASSQEAVGQAIRDEKLFF. CDR3 sequence (DNA): TGTGCCAGCAGCCAAGAGGCGGTGGGGCAGGCCATTCGGGATGAAAAACTGTTTTTT. The full variable domain, with the rest looked up from reference TRBV14 and TRBJ1-4, is EAGVTQFPSHSVIEKGQTVTLRCDPISGHDNLYWYRRVMGKEIKFLLHFVKESKQDESGMPNNRFLAERTGGTYSTLKVQPAELEDSGVYFCASSQEAVGQAIRDEKLFFGSGTQLSVL.

This sequence joins TRBV2 and TRBJ2-3; unclear D gene. V lost 6 bases and J lost 0, with 13 bases in between. Germline CDR1 and CDR2: SNHLY and FYNNEI. The CDR3 runs to 15 residues. The DNA for the CDR3 is TGTGCCAGCAGAGCTATAGAATCTAGCACAGATACGCAGTATTTT. Translating it yields CASRAIESSTDTQYF.

V gene TRBV25-1 combines with J gene TRBJ1-3; D may be TRBD1 (6 bases). The CDR3 consists of 14 residues. V lost 5 bases and J 3 bases, leaving 11 bases between the germline ends. Germline V lookup: CDR1 MGHDK, CDR2 SYGVNS. CDR3 bases: TGTGCCAGCAGTCAGACAGGCCTTGGAAACACCATATATTTT. Residues: CASSQTGLGNTIYF.

The rearrangement joins TRBV19 to TRBJ2-7; possibly TRBD2 for D (6 bases). The V gene lost 6 bases and the J gene lost 0 bases, with 12 bases spanning the gap. The germline V gene encodes CDR1 LNHDA and CDR2 SQIVND (reference sequence). This CDR3 region has 14 residues. The CDR3 bases are TGTGCCAGTAGCCCCGGAGGGAGCTCCTACGAGCAGTACTTC. It is translated as CASSPGGSSYEQYF.

About this clone itself: Because the CDR3's place on the DNA is in doubt, the DNA is left out and the CDR3 is given as listed by TCRdb. This sequence joins TRBV28 and TRBJ2-7; the D call TRBD1 from the table was never checked on the DNA. Germline loops: CDR1 MDHEN, CDR2 SYDVKM. 22 amino acids form the CDR3, both terminal residues included. CDR3 in amino acids: CASSYSGTALRAVLRAWAEQYF.

This chain's CDR3 is CASSSLAGTYEQYF. The CDR3 nucleotides are TGTGCCAGCAGTTCGCTAGCGGGAACCTACGAGCAGTACTTC. The J gene is TRBJ2-7, the V gene TRBV28; TRBD2 matches 9 bases. V dropped 4 bases and J dropped 2; count of bases not matched to a gene: 3. This CDR3 contains 14 residues. Germline CDR1 and CDR2: MDHEN and SYDVKM. Variable domain in full (rest from reference TRBV28 and TRBJ2-7): DVKVTQSSRYLVKRTGEKVFLECVQDMDHENMFWYRQDPGLGLRLIYFSYDVKMKEKGDIPEGYSVSREKKERFSLILESASTNQTSMYLCASSSLAGTYEQYFGPGTRLTVT.

V and J are TRBV6-5 and TRBJ2-1; 16 bases fit TRBD2. The CDR3 runs to 15 residues. Germline assignment: CDR1 MNHEY and CDR2 SVGAGI. Trimming removed 7 bases from V and 8 bases from J; junction bases left unmatched: 5. In DNA, the CDR3 is TGTGCCAGCACCCCGGGACTAGCGGGAGGGGATGAGCAGTTCTTC. It encodes CASTPGLAGGDEQFF.

As regards this clone: The same CDR3 can be traced to other DNA sequences in this sample. The rearrangement joins TRBV28 to TRBJ2-3; the D is unclear. V dropped 3 bases and J dropped 0 bases, with 7 bases sitting between them. The CDR3 runs 14 residues. The germline V gene encodes CDR1 MDHEN and CDR2 SYDVKM. This CDR3 is CASSFLESTDTQYF. The CDR3 bases are TGTGCCAGCAGTTTCTTAGAAAGCACAGATACGCAGTATTTT.

This chain uses TRBV28 with TRBJ2-7, with D possibly TRBD2 on 5 matching bases. The CDR3 consists of 14 residues. With 8 bases removed from V and 6 bases from J, the gap between germline ends came to 20 bases. Germline lookup yields CDR1 MDHEN and CDR2 SYDVKM. This CDR3 reads CASSNRNRAGEQYF. The DNA of the CDR3 is TGTGCCAGCTCCAACCGGAACCGCGCGGGCGAGCAGTACTTC. Using reference TRBV28 and TRBJ2-7 for the parts outside the CDR3, the full variable domain is DVKVTQSSRYLVKRTGEKVFLECVQDMDHENMFWYRQDPGLGLRLIYFSYDVKMKEKGDIPEGYSVSREKKERFSLILESASTNQTSMYLCASSNRNRAGEQYFGPGTRLTVT.

V usage is TRBV11-2 and J usage is TRBJ2-5; D gene uncertain. CDR3 length equals 12 residues. Trimming shortened V by 1 base and J by 3 bases, and 3 bases separated the two germline ends. CDR1 is SGHAT, CDR2 FQNNGV, per germline. CDR3 bases: TGTGCCAGCAGCTTAGCCGAAGAGACCCAGTACTTC. Translating gives CASSLAEETQYF. The whole variable domain, remainder taken from reference TRBV11-2 and TRBJ2-5, is EAGVAQSPRYKIIEKRQSVAFWCNPISGHATLYWYQQILGQGPKLLIQFQNNGVVDDSQLPKDRFSAERLKGVDSTLKIQPAKLEDSAVYLCASSLAEETQYFGPGTRLLVL.

The gene calls are TRBV15 and TRBJ1-2; D possibly corresponds to TRBD1 (5 bases). Per the germline V gene, CDR1 is LNHNV and CDR2 is YYDKDF (reference sequence). Between the trimmed V and J ends, which lost 0 bases and 4 bases, there was a span of 9 bases. The CDR3 is 14 residues long. DNA of the CDR3: TGTGCCACCAGCAGAGATGCGGGACCCTATGGCTACACCTTC. Translating gives CATSRDAGPYGYTF. The complete variable domain, with remaining parts taken from reference TRBV15 and TRBJ1-2, reads DAMVIQNPRYQVTQFGKPVTLSCSQTLNHNVMYWYQQKSSQAPKLLFHYYDKDFNNEADTPDNFQSRRPNTSFCFLDIRSPGLGDTAMYLCATSRDAGPYGYTFGSGTRLTVV.

The J gene is TRBJ2-2, the V gene TRBV7-2, with D tentatively TRBD2 (6 bases). V lost 5 bases and J 7 bases, leaving 17 bases between the germline ends. The germline V gene encodes CDR1 SGHTA and CDR2 FQGNSA. CDR3 size: 15 residues. The CDR3 is CASSPKGGPFGELFF. The DNA of the CDR3 is TGTGCCAGCAGCCCAAAAGGAGGGCCGTTCGGGGAGCTGTTTTTT.

This clone appeared once. Different DNA sequences within this sample yield the same CDR3. The V and J genes are TRBV27 and TRBJ2-1; 7 bases line up with TRBD2. The CDR3 length is 12 residues. CDR1 is MNHEY, CDR2 SMNVEV, per germline (reference sequence). V was pared by 5 bases and J by 8 bases, with 3 bases of the junction left unmatched. Here the CDR3 DNA reads TGTGCCAGCAGTCTACGGGGGGATGAGCAGTTCTTC. Protein: CASSLRGDEQFF.